The 5 T cell receptor beta chains below come from one sample, sequenced in a study of T cells after yellow fever vaccination (dated by TCRdb to between 2019 and 2020). Libraries were built with 5' RACE. Sequenced on an Illumina HiSeq 2500. The raw public data were reprocessed by TCRdb itself: fastp quality trimming at Q25, MiXCR clonotype calling, in-frame beta chains only. Each CDR3 protein gets just one entry, which takes the most common genes and DNA from the rows behind it. For this sample there are approximately 70,000 distinct CDR3 sequences; about 7.7% appear just once. The top ten constitute approximately 29% of the sample. The intended sense of this specimen's treatment or condition label: live attenuated yellow fever vaccine strain. This specimen was CD8+ T cells sorted from PBMCs, taken 10 to 11 days after the first yellow fever vaccination. The receptors come from a man younger than 30 who received the YFV17D yellow fever vaccine.

This clonotype turned up a few times. The V gene is TRBV7-9, the J gene TRBJ2-7, with unresolved D. The CDR3 has 14 residues. Germline V gene lookup returns CDR1 SEHNR and CDR2 FQNEAQ (reference sequence). Trimming took 4 bases from V and 2 from J, leaving 12 bases between them. The DNA for the CDR3 is TGTGCCAGCAGCTCCCTGGTGACCACCTACGAGCAGTACTTC. The encoded protein is CASSSLVTTYEQYF.

The table lists this clonotype with many counts. This chain joins TRBV4-2 and TRBJ1-6; 7 bases match TRBD1. This CDR3 comprises 16 residues. Germline-derived CDR1 and CDR2 are LGHNA and YNFKEQ. With 6 bases clipped from V and 3 bases from J, the junction kept 8 bases outside the gene matches. CDR3 sequence (DNA): TGTGCCAGCAGACACACAGGGGTCGACTATAATTCACCCCTCCACTTT. The encoded protein is CASRHTGVDYNSPLHF.

This clonotype has just a few counts. V and J are TRBV7-9 and TRBJ1-5; D call uncertain. The CDR3 covers 13 residues. V was pared by 5 bases and J by 6 bases, with 11 bases between. Looked up from germline, CDR1 is SEHNR and CDR2 is FQNEAQ (reference sequence). The CDR3 bases are TGTGCCAGCAGCCCCAGGTTGGGTCAGCCCCAGCATTTT. This sequence encodes CASSPRLGQPQHF.

This clonotype occurred a few times. The chain links TRBV6-1 to TRBJ2-7, with D possibly being TRBD1 (5 bases). The CDR3 runs 13 residues. CDR1 is MNHNS and CDR2 is SASEGT in the germline V gene. V was trimmed by 1 base and J by 4 bases, leaving 8 bases between them. The CDR3 loop is CASSEGRTYEQYF. CDR3 in DNA: TGTGCCAGCAGTGAAGGCAGGACATACGAGCAGTACTTC.

This clonotype came up many times. This sequence joins TRBV4-3 and TRBJ1-4, with TRBD1 as a possible D gene (5 bases). The germline V gene encodes CDR1 LGHNA and CDR2 YSLEER. This CDR3 spans 15 amino acids. V dropped 2 bases and J dropped 5 bases, with 12 bases sitting between them. The CDR3 protein is CASSQIGGENEKLFF. In DNA form, the CDR3 reads TGCGCCAGCAGCCAAATTGGAGGGGAAAATGAAAAACTGTTTTTT.